This T cell receptor (beta chain) is from a study of radiation and T cells in renal cell carcinoma (dated by TCRdb to about 2020). Study-level background: The samples were drawn from a clinical trial, where primary renal cell carcinomas were treated with 15 Gy of stereotactic body radiation therapy and then removed by nephrectomy 4 weeks afterward. A total of 4 million to 5 million unique CDR3 nucleotide sequences, encoding 2,500,000 or so unique CDR3 amino acid sequences, were found across all 50 or so samples. In total, 50 or so samples, comprising 26 tumors and some 27 peripheral blood samples, were subjected to TCR beta sequencing. Study-level results and caveats: Top tumor clonotypes rose in blood from baseline to 2 weeks post-radiation, then contracted by 4 weeks, suggesting transient expansion of tumor-resident clones. Effects of radiation dose or scheduling on the TCR repertoire could not be addressed with the single-armed trial design. Because pretreatment tumor biopsies were not available, the study could not determine whether clonotypes were already present within the tumor at baseline. Dynamics of the blood repertoire were not tracked past 4 weeks after treatment.

The time point label, read with the paper, signifies: blood 2 weeks post-SBRT. Interpreted using the paper, the treatment or condition label stands for: 15 Gy SBRT to primary tumor, nephrectomy 4 weeks later. Serial peripheral blood from radiation-treated patients was sampled at baseline, 2 weeks and 4 weeks after SBRT to track tumor-enriched clonotypes. Every patient's renal cell carcinoma showed clear cell pathology. Genomic DNA for TCR sequencing was prepared using the QIAamp DNA Blood Mini Kit (Qiagen). Only samples passing all quality control checks were included in the analyses. Following the manufacturer's recommendations, the immunoSEQ kit was used to generate TCR beta libraries from genomic DNA. To prepare the libraries, a first multiplex PCR with proprietary primers was run, followed by a second PCR that added unique barcodes, and a bead cleanup was done after each round. A positive control reaction and a negative control reaction, both provided in the kit, were run with every batch of samples. The final libraries were assessed on an Agilent 4200 TapeStation D1000 ScreenTape, pooled by volume, and quantified by qPCR. Sequencing was performed on an Illumina NextSeq500 with a MidOutput 150-cycle cartridge, and 156 Read1 and 15 Index1 cycles were run with kit custom primers. The pooled library was loaded at 1.0 pM, and approximately 19% PhiX control was spiked in. The original pipeline was this. Vendor-processed data were analyzed in R, and a clonotype was defined as all T cells sharing the same CDR3 nucleotide sequence. In the clone abundance analyses, frequencies were normalized to the 10,000 most abundant clones in each sample. Before analysis, public T cell clones were removed, and these numbered fewer than six per sample on average. Tumor-enriched and baseline blood-enriched clonotypes were defined by at least a 32-fold difference in abundance between compartments. A beta-binomial differential abundance model was applied to find clonotypes that expanded or contracted between blood time points. Tumor-blood repertoire similarity was measured with the Baroni-Urbani and Buser coefficient, and groups were compared using two-tailed Wilcoxon tests in R. TCRdb retrieved this table from immuneACCESS and kept in-frame rearrangements only. Not all clones are present; in checked studies, unresolved V genes account for under half, and no reason is known for the remainder. That table furnishes V, J and clone size, whereas the DNA furnished D and trimming. The sample has some 120,000 clones on record, more than 75% of them singletons. 4.5% to 7.5% of the sample rests with the top ten.

In regard to this clone: The specificity of this receptor is unknown. Base quality data are lacking; no much larger clone is found one base away.

Sequencing was performed on blood, taken from a patient whose treatment included radiotherapy and nephrectomy. The clonotype originates from a woman in her seventies with renal cell carcinoma.

The CDR3 has the sequence CASSVEDRGLSPLHF. The sequence in DNA is TGTGCCAGCAGCGTAGAGGACAGGGGGCTATCACCCCTCCACTTT. The V and J segments used are TRBV9 and TRBJ1-6; TRBD1 lines up with 11 middle nucleotides. Its CDR3 holds 15 amino acids, cysteine through phenylalanine. Only the CDR3 DNA stays, 45 bases, in frame from base 1. From V the trimming removes 0 bases and from J it removes 10 bases, while the gene matches leave 3 bases of the junction unaccounted for. The germline V gene sets CDR1 to SGDLS and CDR2 to YYNGEE.